A selection of T cell receptor beta chains follows, all from one sample in a study of T cells in Graves' hyperthyroidism and ophthalmopathy. TCRdb fed the multiplex PCR reads into MiXCR, producing one record per CDR3 protein. The sample holds hundreds of thousands of distinct CDR3 sequences, 18% seen once. Sequencing was done on a sample of blood. These receptors were obtained from a woman between 50 and 59 years old with Graves' hyperthyroidism that later progressed to Graves' ophthalmopathy. The CDR3 runs from the conserved cysteine through the conserved F or W. D genes are given only for firm matches. Some rows mark clone size as missing; the rest say once, few, many or name a class of expanded clone.

few | TRBJ2-7 | NA | TRBV7-9 | CASSLAYSTYEQYF | TGTGCCAGCAGCTTAGCGTACAGTACCTACGAGCAGTACTTC
few | TRBJ1-2 | NA | TRBV12-3/TRBV12-4 | CASRSDNYGYTF | TGTGCCAGCAGATCAGACAACTATGGCTACACCTTC
many | TRBJ1-4 | NA | TRBV30 | CAWSGLLNEKLFF | TGTGCCTGGAGTGGACTACTAAATGAAAAACTGTTTTTT
few | TRBJ2-3 | TRBD2 | TRBV3-1 | CASSQEASGGLATDTQYF | TGTGCCAGCAGCCAAGAAGCTAGCGGGGGCCTCGCCACAGATACGCAGTATTTT
few | TRBJ2-5 | TRBD2 | TRBV3-1 | CASSQDRLAGGLGETQYF | TGTGCCAGCAGCCAAGATCGGCTAGCGGGGGGGCTGGGAGAGACCCAGTACTTC
few | TRBJ1-1 | TRBD1 | TRBV6-1 | CASSERTGWSTEAFF | TGTGCCAGCAGTGAACGGACAGGGTGGAGCACTGAAGCTTTCTTT
NA | TRBJ1-2 | NA | TRBV5-5 | CASSLDQGRRGDTF | TGTGCCAGCAGCTTGGACCAGGGGAGGAGAGGGGACACCTTC
NA | TRBJ1-1 | TRBD1 | TRBV10-3 | CAISENAGGWTEAFF | TGTGCCATCAGTGAGAACGCAGGGGGCTGGACTGAAGCTTTCTTT
NA | TRBJ2-5 | NA | TRBV20-1 | CSAKLGTFGETQYF | TGCAGTGCCAAATTAGGGACATTCGGAGAGACCCAGTACTTC
NA | TRBJ2-7 | TRBD2 | TRBV27 | CASGLAGGDEQYF | TGTGCCAGCGGACTAGCGGGGGGGGACGAGCAGTACTTC
many | TRBJ2-5 | NA | TRBV12-3/TRBV12-4 | CASTQGGRQETQYF | TGTGCCAGCACCCAGGGGGGAAGGCAAGAGACCCAGTACTTC
many | TRBJ1-2 | TRBD1 | TRBV3-1 | CASSRRTGDYGYTF | TGTGCCAGCAGCCGTCGGACAGGAGACTATGGCTACACCTTC
many | TRBJ2-5 | TRBD2 | TRBV3-1 | CASSHSDGTRRQETQYF | TGTGCCAGCAGCCATTCAGACGGGACTAGGCGGCAAGAGACCCAGTACTTC
NA | TRBJ1-6 | NA | TRBV15 | CATSSSEVVNNSPLHF | TGTGCCACCAGCAGTTCTGAGGTGGTCAATAATTCACCCCTCCACTTT
many | TRBJ1-5 | NA | TRBV12-3/TRBV12-4 | CASSSVLGQNQPQHF | TGTGCCAGCTCCTCGGTTTTGGGGCAGAATCAGCCCCAGCATTTT
NA | TRBJ2-1 | TRBD1 | TRBV11-3 | CASSTGTGNEQFF | TGTGCCAGCAGCACCGGGACAGGGAACGAGCAGTTCTTC
many | TRBJ1-5 | NA | TRBV24-1 | CATSPDSYQPQHF | TGTGCCACCAGTCCAGACAGCTATCAGCCCCAGCATTTT
once | TRBJ2-7 | NA | TRBV20-1 | CSARDVAAYEQYF | TGCAGTGCTAGAGATGTGGCAGCTTACGAGCAGTACTTC
many | TRBJ1-1 | NA | TRBV5-5 | CASSLGFSMNTEAFF | TGTGCCAGCAGCTTGGGGTTTAGCATGAACACTGAAGCTTTCTTT
few | TRBJ2-1 | NA | TRBV6-1 | CASSVSGSSYNEQLF | TGTGCCAGCAGTGTTTCGGGGAGTTCCTACAATGAGCAGCTCTTC
few | TRBJ1-2 | TRBD1 | TRBV14 | CASSMTGSLHGYTF | TGTGCCAGCAGCATGACAGGGTCTCTACATGGCTACACCTTC
NA | TRBJ1-1 | NA | TRBV13 | CASSYRSDEAFF | TGTGCCAGCAGCTACCGAAGTGATGAAGCTTTCTTT
NA | TRBJ1-4 | NA | TRBV2 | CASSVTRANEKLFF | TGTGCCAGCAGTGTGACTAGGGCGAATGAAAAACTGTTTTTT
many | TRBJ2-1 | TRBD2 | TRBV6-1 | CASSRGLADYNEQFF | TGTGCCAGCAGCCGAGGACTAGCGGATTACAATGAGCAGTTCTTC
many | TRBJ1-2 | NA | TRBV6-1 | CASSEDDRGYGYTF | TGTGCCAGCAGTGAAGACGATCGGGGGTATGGCTACACCTTC
NA | TRBJ1-1 | NA | TRBV19 | CASRPTQGSTDKPFF | TGTGCCAGTAGGCCAACACAGGGATCTACGGATAAACCTTTCTTT
NA | TRBJ2-1 | TRBD1 | TRBV27 | CASTPPGQGVGEQFF | TGTGCCAGCACACCGCCGGGACAGGGGGTGGGTGAGCAGTTCTTC
few | TRBJ2-7 | NA | TRBV5-1 | CASRQGNSYEQYF | TGCGCCAGCCGGCAGGGGAACTCCTACGAGCAGTACTTC
NA | TRBJ2-1 | NA | TRBV6-1 | CASSELGGGSYNEQFF | TGTGCCAGCAGTGAATTAGGGGGGGGCTCCTACAATGAGCAGTTCTTC